The TCR beta chain described here comes from a study of control samples from healthy donors and cancer patients. Only in-frame clones appear in the TCRdb table, and some are missing; sequencing was by immunoSEQ multiplex PCR. The table lists about 120,000 clones, about 95% of them singletons. CDR1 MNHEY and CDR2 SVGEGT come from the germline V gene. J was trimmed by 5 bases and V by 5 bases; bases with no gene match: 3. The CDR3 covers 14 residues. The sample consisted of blood. The V gene is TRBV6-2 or TRBV6-3, the J gene TRBJ1-4; 9 nucleotides line up with TRBD1. This sequence was found in a man aged 25-45 years in good health. The CDR3 bases are TGTGCCAGCAGTGGGACAGGGAGGAATGAAAAACTGTTTTTT. Translating gives CASSGTGRNEKLFF.